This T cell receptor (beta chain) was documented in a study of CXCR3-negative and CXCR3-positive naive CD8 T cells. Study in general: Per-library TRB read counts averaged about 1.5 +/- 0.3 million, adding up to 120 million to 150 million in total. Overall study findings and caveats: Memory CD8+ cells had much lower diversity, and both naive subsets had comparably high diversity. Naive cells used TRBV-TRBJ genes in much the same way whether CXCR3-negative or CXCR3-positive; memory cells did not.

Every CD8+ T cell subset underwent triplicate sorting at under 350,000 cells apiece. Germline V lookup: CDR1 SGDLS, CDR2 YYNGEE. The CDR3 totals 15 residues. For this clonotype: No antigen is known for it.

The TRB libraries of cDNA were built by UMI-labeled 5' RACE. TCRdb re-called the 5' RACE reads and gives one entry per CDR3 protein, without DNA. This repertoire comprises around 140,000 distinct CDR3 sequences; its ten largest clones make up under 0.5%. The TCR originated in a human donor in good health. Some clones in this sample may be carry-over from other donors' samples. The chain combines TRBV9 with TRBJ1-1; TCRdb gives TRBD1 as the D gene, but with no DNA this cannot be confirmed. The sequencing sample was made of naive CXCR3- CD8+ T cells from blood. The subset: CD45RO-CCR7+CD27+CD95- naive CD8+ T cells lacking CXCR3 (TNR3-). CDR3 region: CASSVDDRLNTEAFF.